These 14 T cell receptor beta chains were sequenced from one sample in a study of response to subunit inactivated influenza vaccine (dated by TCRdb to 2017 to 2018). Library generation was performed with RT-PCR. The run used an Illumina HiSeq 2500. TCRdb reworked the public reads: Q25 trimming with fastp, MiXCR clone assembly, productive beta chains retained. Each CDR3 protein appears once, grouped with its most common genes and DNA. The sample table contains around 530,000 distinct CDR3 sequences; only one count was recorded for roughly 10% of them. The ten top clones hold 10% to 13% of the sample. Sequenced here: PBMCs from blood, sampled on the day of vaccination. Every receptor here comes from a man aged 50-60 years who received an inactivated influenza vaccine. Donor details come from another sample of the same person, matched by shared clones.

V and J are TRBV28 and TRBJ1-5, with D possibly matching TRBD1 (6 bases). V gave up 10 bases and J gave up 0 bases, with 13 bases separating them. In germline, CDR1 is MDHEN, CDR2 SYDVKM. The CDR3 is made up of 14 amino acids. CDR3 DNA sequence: TGTGCCACTATAAGGGGGGTTAGCAATCAGCCCCAGCATTTT. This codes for CATIRGVSNQPQHF.

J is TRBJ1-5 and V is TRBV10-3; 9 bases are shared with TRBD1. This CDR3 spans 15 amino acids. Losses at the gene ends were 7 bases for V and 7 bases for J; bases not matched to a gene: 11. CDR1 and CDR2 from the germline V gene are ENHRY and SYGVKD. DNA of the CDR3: TGTGCCATCAAGCCCGGACAGGGGCGCGACCAGCCCCAGCATTTT. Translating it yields CAIKPGQGRDQPQHF.

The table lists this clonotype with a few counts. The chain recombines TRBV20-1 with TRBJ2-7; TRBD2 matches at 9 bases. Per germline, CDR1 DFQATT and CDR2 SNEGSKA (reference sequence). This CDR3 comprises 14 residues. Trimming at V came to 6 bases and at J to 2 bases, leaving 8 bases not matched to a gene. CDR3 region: CSAPTSGGPYEQYF. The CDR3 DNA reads TGCAGTGCGCCGACTAGCGGAGGGCCCTACGAGCAGTACTTC.

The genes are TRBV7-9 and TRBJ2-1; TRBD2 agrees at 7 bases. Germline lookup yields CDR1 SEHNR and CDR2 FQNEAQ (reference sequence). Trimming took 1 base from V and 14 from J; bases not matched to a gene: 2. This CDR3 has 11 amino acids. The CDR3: CASSLEGREFF. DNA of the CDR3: TGTGCCAGCAGCTTAGAAGGGAGGGAGTTCTTC. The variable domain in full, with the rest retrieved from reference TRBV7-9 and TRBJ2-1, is DTGVSQNPRHKITKRGQNVTFRCDPISEHNRLYWYRQTLGQGPEFLTYFQNEAQLEKSRLLSDRFSAERPKGSFSTLEIQRTEQGDSAMYLCASSLEGREFFGPGTRLTVL.

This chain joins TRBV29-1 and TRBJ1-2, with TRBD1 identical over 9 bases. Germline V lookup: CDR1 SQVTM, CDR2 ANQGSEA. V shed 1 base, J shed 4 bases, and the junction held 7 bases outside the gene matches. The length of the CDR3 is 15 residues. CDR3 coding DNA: TGCAGCGTTGAAGTTGGCACAGGGGGCTTCTATGGCTACACCTTC. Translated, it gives CSVEVGTGGFYGYTF. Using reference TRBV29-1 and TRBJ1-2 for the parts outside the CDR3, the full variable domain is SAVISQKPSRDICQRGTSLTIQCQVDSQVTMMFWYRQQPGQSLTLIATANQGSEATYESGFVIDKFPISRPNLTFSTLTVSNMSPEDSSIYLCSVEVGTGGFYGYTFGSGTRLTVV.

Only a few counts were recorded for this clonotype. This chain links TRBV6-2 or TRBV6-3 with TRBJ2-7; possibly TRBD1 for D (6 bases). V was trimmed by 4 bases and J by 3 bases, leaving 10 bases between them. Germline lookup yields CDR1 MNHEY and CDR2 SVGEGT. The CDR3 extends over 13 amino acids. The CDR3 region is CASSFYRDYEQYF. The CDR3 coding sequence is TGTGCCAGCAGTTTCTACAGGGACTACGAGCAGTACTTC.

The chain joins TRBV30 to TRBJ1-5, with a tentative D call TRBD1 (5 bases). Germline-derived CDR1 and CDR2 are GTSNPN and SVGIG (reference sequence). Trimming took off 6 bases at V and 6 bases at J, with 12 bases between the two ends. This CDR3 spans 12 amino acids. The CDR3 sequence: CACARRGQPQHF. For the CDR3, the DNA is TGTGCCTGCGCTCGAAGGGGTCAGCCCCAGCATTTT.

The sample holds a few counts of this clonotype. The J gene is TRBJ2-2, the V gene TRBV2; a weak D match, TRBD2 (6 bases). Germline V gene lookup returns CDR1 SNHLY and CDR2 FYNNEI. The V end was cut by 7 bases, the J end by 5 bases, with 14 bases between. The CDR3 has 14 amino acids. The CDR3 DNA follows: TGTGCCAGCACTAGTGGGAGGCGGACCGGGGAGCTGTTTTTT. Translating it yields CASTSGRRTGELFF.

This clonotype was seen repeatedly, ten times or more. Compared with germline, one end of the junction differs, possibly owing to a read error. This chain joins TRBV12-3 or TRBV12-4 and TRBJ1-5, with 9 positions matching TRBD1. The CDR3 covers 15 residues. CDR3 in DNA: TGTGCCAGCAGCTTAGCTGGGACAGGGAATCAGCCCCAGCATTTT. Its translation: CASSLAGTGNQPQHF.

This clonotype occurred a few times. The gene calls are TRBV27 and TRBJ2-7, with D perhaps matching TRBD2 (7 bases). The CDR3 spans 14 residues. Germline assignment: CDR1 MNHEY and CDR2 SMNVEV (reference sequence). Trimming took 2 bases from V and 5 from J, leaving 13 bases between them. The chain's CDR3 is CASSLRGAFHEQYF. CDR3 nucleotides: TGTGCCAGCAGTTTACGGGGGGCTTTCCACGAGCAGTACTTC.

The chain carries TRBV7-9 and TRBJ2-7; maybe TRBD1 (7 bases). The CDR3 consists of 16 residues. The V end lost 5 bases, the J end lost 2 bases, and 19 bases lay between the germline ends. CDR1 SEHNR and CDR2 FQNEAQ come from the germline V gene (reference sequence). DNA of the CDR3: TGTGCCAGCAGCCCGAGGGGGGCAGACAGGGCCTACGAGCAGTACTTC. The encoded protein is CASSPRGADRAYEQYF.

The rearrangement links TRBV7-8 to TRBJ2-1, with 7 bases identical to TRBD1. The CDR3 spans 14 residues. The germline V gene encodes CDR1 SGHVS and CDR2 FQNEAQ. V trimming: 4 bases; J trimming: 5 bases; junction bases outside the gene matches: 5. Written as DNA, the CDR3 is TGTGCCAGCAGCTCGTCAGGGGGACACAATGAGCAGTTCTTC. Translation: CASSSSGGHNEQFF.

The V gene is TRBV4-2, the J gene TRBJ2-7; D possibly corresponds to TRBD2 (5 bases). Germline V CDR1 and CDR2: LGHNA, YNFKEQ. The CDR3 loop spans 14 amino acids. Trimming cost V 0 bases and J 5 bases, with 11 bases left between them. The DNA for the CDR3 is TGTGCCAGCAGCCAAGATCGGGATTCGAACGAGCAGTACTTC. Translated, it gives CASSQDRDSNEQYF.

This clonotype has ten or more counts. The CDR3 spells CSVSGLIYGYTF. CDR3 DNA: TGCAGTGTTTCCGGACTCATCTATGGCTACACCTTC. This chain joins TRBV20-1 and TRBJ1-2; D ambiguous. The CDR3 has 12 amino acids. Trimming stripped 7 bases from V and 4 bases from J, with 13 bases between. CDR1 is DFQATT, CDR2 SNEGSKA, per germline (reference sequence).